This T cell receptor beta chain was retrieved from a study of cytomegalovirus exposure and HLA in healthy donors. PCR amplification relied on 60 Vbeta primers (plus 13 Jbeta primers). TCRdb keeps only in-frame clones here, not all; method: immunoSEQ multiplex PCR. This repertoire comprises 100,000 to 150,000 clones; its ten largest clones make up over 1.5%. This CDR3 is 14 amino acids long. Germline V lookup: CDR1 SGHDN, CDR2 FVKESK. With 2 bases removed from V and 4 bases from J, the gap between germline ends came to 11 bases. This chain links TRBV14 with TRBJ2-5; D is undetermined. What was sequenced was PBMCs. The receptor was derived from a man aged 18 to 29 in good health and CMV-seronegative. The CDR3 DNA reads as TGTGCCAGCAGCCAATTCCGGGTAGGAGAGACCCAGTACTTC. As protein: CASSQFRVGETQYF.